This T cell receptor beta chain was identified in a study of OX40 agonist ivuxolimab in advanced cancers. About the study: Cancers in dose escalation were hepatocellular, melanoma, renal cell and head and neck. Study-level points and caveats: What antigens the expanded peripheral T cells recognized was never established. Near-lowest levels of clonal expansion characterized partial responders at 0.1-3.0 mg/kg.

To note about this clone: Antigen specificity is unknown.

Only in-frame clones appear in the TCRdb table, and some are missing; sequencing was by immunoSEQ multiplex PCR. Of approximately 66,000 clones in the sample, around 84% were seen once. The clonotype originates from an adult with an advanced solid tumor such as melanoma, head and neck, liver or kidney cancer. The source material was CD4+ or CD8+ T cells sorted from blood, sampled in a trial of the OX40 agonist ivuxolimab.

CDR3 region: CAWGEVGGKNIQYF. CDR3 DNA: TGTGCCTGGGGGGAGGTCGGGGGAAAAAACATTCAGTACTTC. The chain recombines TRBV30 with TRBJ2-4; D may be TRBD2 (6 bases). V was cut by 5 bases and J by 4 bases, with 15 bases left in between. The CDR3 is made up of 14 amino acids. Germline-derived CDR1 and CDR2 are GTSNPN and SVGIG (reference sequence).